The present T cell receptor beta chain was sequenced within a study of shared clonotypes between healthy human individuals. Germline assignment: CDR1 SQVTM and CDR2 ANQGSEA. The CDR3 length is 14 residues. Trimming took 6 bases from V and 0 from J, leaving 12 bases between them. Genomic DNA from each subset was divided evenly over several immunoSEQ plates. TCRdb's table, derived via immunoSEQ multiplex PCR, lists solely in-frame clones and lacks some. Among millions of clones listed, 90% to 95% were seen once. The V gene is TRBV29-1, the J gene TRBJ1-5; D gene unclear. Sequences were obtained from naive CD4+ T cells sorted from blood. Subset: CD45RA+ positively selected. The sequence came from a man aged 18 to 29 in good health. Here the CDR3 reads CSVAVSGSNQPQHF. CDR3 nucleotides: TGCAGCGTAGCAGTGAGTGGTAGCAATCAGCCCCAGCATTTT.